Listed below are T cell receptor beta chains from one sample, sequenced in a study of OX40 agonist ivuxolimab in advanced cancers. Sequencing was performed with immunoSEQ multiplex PCR; in TCRdb, only in-frame clones are kept and a portion is missing. This sample has 18,000 or so clones, with around 69% found just once. The material sequenced was CD4+ or CD8+ T cells sorted from blood, taken in a trial of the OX40 agonist ivuxolimab. The receptors stem from an adult with an advanced solid tumor such as melanoma, head and neck, liver or kidney cancer. Each CDR3 is given with its conserved first and last residue. The D gene is left open where the match is weak. Part of the rows lack a size; the others show once, few, many or a class for expanded clones.

v_gene	abundance	d_gene	j_gene	CDR3nt	CDR3aa
TRBV9	once	TRBD2	TRBJ2-7	TGTGCCAGCAGCGTAGGGGAGGGCTACGAGCAGTACTTC	CASSVGEGYEQYF
TRBV4-3	-	TRBD2	TRBJ2-1	TGCGCCAGCAGCCAAGATACAGCGGGAGGACAGACTGAGCAGTTCTTC	CASSQDTAGGQTEQFF
TRBV9	-	TRBD1	TRBJ1-2	TGTGCCAGCAGCGTAGATCCCGGGGGACGCACAGGGGCGGATGGCTACACCTTC	CASSVDPGGRTGADGYTF
TRBV2	-	-	TRBJ2-7	TGTGCCAGCATCGTAGGGGACATATCCTACGAGCAGTACTTC	CASIVGDISYEQYF
TRBV4-3	-	-	TRBJ1-1	TGCGCCAGCAGCCAAGACGGGAACACTGAAGCTTTCTTT	CASSQDGNTEAFF
TRBV11-2	few	TRBD1	TRBJ1-1	TGTGCCAGCAGCTCAGGGGGGGAAACTGAAGCTTTCTTT	CASSSGGETEAFF
TRBV10-3	-	TRBD1	TRBJ1-2	TGTGCCATCAGTGTGGATCAGGGGGCAGACTATGGCTACACCTTC	CAISVDQGADYGYTF
TRBV7-8	-	-	TRBJ2-7	TGTGCCAGCAGTCCCCCCACTCAGTTGTACGAGCAGTACTTC	CASSPPTQLYEQYF
TRBV2	few	TRBD1	TRBJ1-2	TGTGCCAGCAGTGAACCAGGGACAGTCGGCTACACCTTC	CASSEPGTVGYTF
TRBV7-8	-	-	TRBJ2-3	TGTGCCAGCAGCTTAGCCCGAGGGATCACAGATACGCAGTATTTT	CASSLARGITDTQYF